A single sample is the source of the 2 T cell receptor beta chains below, sequenced in a study of blood T cells in healthy people across ages. Through a sample-barcoded 5' primer and a J-beta primer mix, a second PCR was run for about 6 to 11 cycles. TCRdb redid the calling of the 5' RACE reads with MiXCR, one entry per CDR3 protein. This sample yields 850,000 to 1,000,000 distinct CDR3 sequences, of which approximately 50% are seen a single time; over 20% belongs to the top ten. The sample was blood. These TCRs come from an older woman in good health.

A few counts support this clonotype. The chain carries TRBV29-1 and TRBJ2-3, with 7 bases that match TRBD1. The J segment lost 4 bases and the V segment lost 4 bases, leaving 2 bases of the junction unmatched. Germline values: CDR1 SQVTM, CDR2 ANQGSEA. The CDR3 length is 12 residues. CDR3 DNA: TGCAGCGTTGGTACAGGGGCAGATACGCAGTATTTT. Protein sequence: CSVGTGADTQYF.

J is TRBJ1-6 and V is TRBV4-3; D remains unclear. Trimming took off 0 bases at V and 6 bases at J, with 9 bases between the two ends. This CDR3 comprises 15 residues. CDR1 LGHNA and CDR2 YSLEER come from the germline V gene. CDR3 coding DNA: TGCGCCAGCAGCCAAGAGGTTCTGGTTAATTCACCCCTCCACTTT. Protein product: CASSQEVLVNSPLHF.